These 18 T cell receptor beta chains were all obtained from the same sample, sequenced in a study of blood T cell repertoires in COVID-19 (dated by TCRdb to 2018 to 2020). Libraries were built with the immunoSEQ multiplex PCR assay. Sourced from immuneACCESS, this table was stored by TCRdb with only in-frame sequences that have V and J called. A share of the clones is absent; for the studies checked, an unresolved V gene accounts for under half, and the remainder has no known explanation. The sample table holds some 270,000 clones, of which approximately 90% were seen once. The ten largest make up 0.75% to 0.9% of the sample. Sequences were obtained from peripheral blood. The origin of the receptors is a man in his thirties or forties with acute or convalescent COVID-19.

The rearrangement uses TRBV2 and TRBJ2-6; perhaps TRBD1 as D (5 bases). Germline lookup yields CDR1 SNHLY and CDR2 FYNNEI. The V and J ends lost 10 bases and 3 bases respectively, with 16 bases between them. This CDR3 comprises 15 residues. The CDR3: CANSGPGRGANVLTF. The CDR3 nucleotides are TGTGCCAACTCAGGGCCAGGGCGTGGGGCCAACGTCCTGACTTTC.

V usage is TRBV4-1 and J usage is TRBJ1-4, with D unresolved. CDR1 is MGHRA and CDR2 is YSYEKL in the germline V gene. Trimming removed 1 base at V and 6 bases at J, with 6 bases between. The CDR3 consists of 13 residues. The CDR3 DNA reads TGCGCCAGCAGCCAAGGCAGGTATGAAAAACTGTTTTTT. It specifies CASSQGRYEKLFF.

The chain carries TRBV9 and TRBJ2-3; the match to TRBD2 covers 8 bases. Germline V gene lookup returns CDR1 SGDLS and CDR2 YYNGEE. Trimming at V came to 2 bases and at J to 3 bases, leaving 14 bases not matched to a gene. This CDR3 region has 18 residues. The DNA for the CDR3 is TGTGCCAGCAGCGTTTCCTCCACAGGTGCGGGAGGTACAGATACGCAGTATTTT. Its protein is CASSVSSTGAGGTDTQYF. The variable domain in full, with the rest retrieved from reference TRBV9 and TRBJ2-3, is DSGVTQTPKHLITATGQRVTLRCSPRSGDLSVYWYQQSLDQGLQFLIQYYNGEERAKGNILERFSAQQFPDLHSELNLSSLELGDSALYFCASSVSSTGAGGTDTQYFGPGTRLTVL.

This chain joins TRBV5-5 and TRBJ2-5; TRBD1 matches at 7 bases. In germline, CDR1 is SGHKS, CDR2 YYEKEE (reference sequence). CDR3 length equals 14 residues. After removal of 6 bases from V and 4 bases from J, the junction contained 9 bases not matched to a gene. The CDR3 sequence is CASTTTGSRETQYF. For the CDR3, the DNA is TGTGCCAGCACCACGACAGGGTCTCGAGAGACCCAGTACTTC.

This chain links TRBV5-4 with TRBJ2-1, with 10 nucleotides matching TRBD2. Germline V gene lookup returns CDR1 SGHNT and CDR2 YYREEE (reference sequence). Losses at the gene ends were 6 bases for V and 4 bases for J; bases not matched to a gene: 7. The CDR3 covers 15 residues. CDR3 coding DNA: TGTGCCAGCACCAGCGGGAGGGGGGAGTACAATGAGCAGTTCTTC. Residues: CASTSGRGEYNEQFF.

The chain uses TRBV19 and TRBJ2-1; 9 bases are shared with TRBD1. Germline CDR1 LNHDA, CDR2 SQIVND (reference sequence). With 6 bases clipped from V and 10 bases from J, the junction kept 13 bases outside the gene matches. The CDR3 covers 15 residues. The CDR3 nucleotides are TGTGCCAGTAGCATCAACCACGGGACAGGGTCCGAGCAGTTCTTC. It specifies CASSINHGTGSEQFF.

The CDR3 DNA is TGCGCCAGCAGCTTGGCGAACCAGGGGGCTACATATGGCTACACCTTC. Its protein product is CASSLANQGATYGYTF. The V gene is TRBV5-1, the J gene TRBJ1-2, with 8 bases fitting TRBD1. From germline, CDR1 is SGHRS and CDR2 YFSETQ. The CDR3 sequence is 16 residues long. Unmatched junction bases numbered 9, after V lost 0 bases and J lost 5 bases.

DNA of the CDR3: TGTGCCAGCAGTTTAACTCCTAGCCCCGGGGAAGATACGCAGTATTTT. Its translation: CASSLTPSPGEDTQYF. V is TRBV28 and J is TRBJ2-3; possibly TRBD2 for D (5 bases). Germline CDR1 is MDHEN and CDR2 is SYDVKM. The germline V and J ends were trimmed by 2 bases and 5 bases, with 17 bases remaining between them. The length of the CDR3 is 16 residues.

The chain couples TRBV4-1 to TRBJ2-7, with TRBD1 as a possible D gene (5 bases). Germline values: CDR1 MGHRA, CDR2 YSYEKL. The germline V and J ends were trimmed by 3 bases and 6 bases, with 18 bases remaining between them. This CDR3 contains 15 residues. CDR3 sequence (DNA): TGCGCCAGCAGCCACGCGCTGGACAAGGCGGCCGAGCAGTACTTC. It is translated as CASSHALDKAAEQYF.

CDR3 loop: CASSTDRGLNTEAFF. DNA of the CDR3: TGTGCCAGCAGCACCGACAGGGGCCTGAACACTGAAGCTTTCTTT. The chain employs TRBV5-8 and TRBJ1-1; TRBD1 aligns across 8 bases. This CDR3 has 15 residues. With V trimmed by 4 bases and J by 0 bases, 5 bases remained unmatched. Germline CDR1 is SGHTS and CDR2 is YDEGEE.

The genes are TRBV19 and TRBJ1-2; 7 bases are shared with TRBD1. Germline V gene data show CDR1 as LNHDA and CDR2 as SQIVND (reference sequence). The CDR3 has 12 residues. J lost 4 bases, V lost 9 bases, and 5 bases had no gene match. The CDR3 reads CASGTGVYGYTF. CDR3 sequence (DNA): TGTGCCAGCGGAACAGGGGTCTATGGCTACACCTTC.

This sequence joins TRBV28 and TRBJ2-7, with 13 positions matching TRBD2. The V segment lost 4 bases and the J segment 2 bases; nucleotides outside the gene matches: 11. The CDR3 has 18 amino acids. Germline loops: CDR1 MDHEN, CDR2 SYDVKM. CDR3 in DNA: TGTGCCAGCAGTTCGAGACTAGCGGGAGGCAGGCGACCCTACGAGCAGTACTTC. Protein: CASSSRLAGGRRPYEQYF.

V usage is TRBV27 and J usage is TRBJ2-3; the match to TRBD2 covers 7 bases. After removal of 3 bases from V and 0 bases from J, the junction contained 3 bases not matched to a gene. This CDR3 comprises 15 residues. The germline CDR1 and CDR2 sequences are MNHEY and SMNVEV (reference sequence). CDR3 sequence: CASSFGGGSTDTQYF. CDR3 DNA sequence: TGTGCCAGCAGTTTCGGCGGGGGTAGCACAGATACGCAGTATTTT.

The chain recombines TRBV9 with TRBJ1-5; 12 nucleotides match TRBD1. This CDR3 has 18 residues. Germline V gene sequence: CDR1 SGDLS, CDR2 YYNGEE. The V segment lost 3 bases and the J segment 4 bases; nucleotides outside the gene matches: 11. CDR3 amino acids: CASSDGGQGADGNQPQHF. In DNA form, the CDR3 reads TGTGCCAGCAGCGACGGGGGACAGGGGGCGGACGGAAATCAGCCCCAGCATTTT. The full variable domain, completed using reference TRBV9 and TRBJ1-5, is DSGVTQTPKHLITATGQRVTLRCSPRSGDLSVYWYQQSLDQGLQFLIQYYNGEERAKGNILERFSAQQFPDLHSELNLSSLELGDSALYFCASSDGGQGADGNQPQHFGDGTRLSIL.

CDR3 sequence (DNA): TGTGCCAGCAGTTGGGACAGTAGCTCCTATAATTCACCCCTCCACTTT. This encodes CASSWDSSSYNSPLHF. The chain couples TRBV6-5 to TRBJ1-6; 7 bases align to TRBD1. V lost 4 bases to trimming and J lost 0 bases; unmatched junction nucleotides: 3. Germline values: CDR1 MNHEY, CDR2 SVGAGI. This CDR3 contains 16 residues.

The rearrangement links TRBV7-8 to TRBJ2-7; a possible D gene is TRBD1 (5 bases). CDR1 and CDR2 from the germline V gene are SGHVS and FQNEAQ. CDR3 length equals 15 residues. The V end lost 5 bases, the J end lost 8 bases, and 22 bases lay between the germline ends. CDR3: CASSPSVGRAEQQYF. The DNA for the CDR3 is TGTGCCAGCAGCCCGTCGGTGGGCAGGGCTGAGCAGCAGTACTTC.

The chain uses TRBV7-3 and TRBJ2-1; 12 bases line up with TRBD2. CDR1 SGHTA and CDR2 FQGTGA come from the germline V gene. The CDR3 is 16 residues long. V shed 4 bases, J shed 2 bases, and the junction held 3 bases outside the gene matches. The CDR3: CASSSTSGRTYNEQFF. In DNA form, the CDR3 reads TGTGCCAGCAGCTCTACTAGCGGGAGGACCTACAATGAGCAGTTCTTC.

V and J are TRBV5-4 and TRBJ2-5; a possible D gene is TRBD2 (7 bases). V shed 0 bases and J shed 5 bases, with 11 bases lying between them. The germline CDR1 and CDR2 sequences are SGHNT and YYREEE (reference sequence). CDR3 size: 14 residues. In nucleotides, the CDR3 is TGTGCCAGCAGCTTGGAGGGAGGGGGGGAGACCCAGTACTTC. Encoded protein: CASSLEGGGETQYF.